This entry lists 19 T cell receptor beta chains sequenced from one sample in a study of cytomegalovirus exposure and HLA in healthy donors. The PCR had 60 Vbeta and 13 Jbeta primers. Measured with immunoSEQ multiplex PCR; TCRdb has only the in-frame clones, and not every one. The profile shows tens of thousands of clones, roughly 90% of them singletons. The material sequenced was PBMCs. Receptors were obtained from a woman aged 18-30 years in good health and CMV-seronegative.

The chain couples TRBV15 to TRBJ1-4, with TRBD1 identical over 8 bases. After removal of 5 bases from V and 10 bases from J, the junction contained 12 bases not matched to a gene. The CDR3 spans 15 residues. The germline V gene encodes CDR1 LNHNV and CDR2 YYDKDF (reference sequence). CDR3 in DNA: TGTGCCACCAGCGAGCTGGGACAGGAGGTTGGAAAACTGTTTTTT. Amino acids: CATSELGQEVGKLFF.

Here the CDR3 reads CASSWTGQGTIRAFF. The CDR3 DNA follows: TGTGCCAGCAGTTGGACGGGACAGGGCACTATCCGAGCTTTCTTT. The chain uses TRBV28 and TRBJ1-1, with TRBD1 identical over 9 bases. Germline CDR1 reads MDHEN; CDR2 reads SYDVKM. The junction had 13 bases not matched to a gene; V was cut back by 4 bases and J by 10 bases. The CDR3 sequence is 15 residues long.

The chain joins TRBV7-3 to TRBJ2-3, with 9 bases fitting TRBD2. Trimming took 5 bases from V and 4 from J; bases not matched to a gene: 4. The germline gives CDR1 SGHTA, CDR2 FQGTGA. This CDR3 contains 14 residues. The CDR3 DNA reads TGTGCCAGCAGCACCGGACTAGCGTCAGATACGCAGTATTTT. This translates into CASSTGLASDTQYF.

The chain couples TRBV29-1 to TRBJ2-3; TRBD1 is a possible D gene (5 bases). V lost 7 bases and J lost 5, with 16 bases in between. The CDR3 is made up of 13 amino acids. In germline, CDR1 is SQVTM, CDR2 ANQGSEA. In DNA form, the CDR3 reads TGCAGCGACCTGCGTGACAGTTTAGATACGCAGTATTTT. It codes for CSDLRDSLDTQYF.

The chain couples TRBV10-1 to TRBJ1-5; 9 positions match TRBD1. This CDR3 has 18 residues. With 3 bases clipped from V and 2 bases from J, the junction kept 11 bases outside the gene matches. Germline V gene lookup returns CDR1 WNHNN and CDR2 SYGVQD (reference sequence). DNA for the CDR3: TGCGCCAGCAGTGATGAGAGGGACAGGGAGGATGGCAATCAGCCCCAGCATTTT. Translating it yields CASSDERDREDGNQPQHF.

This clone turned up a few times. The chain has TRBV6-5 and TRBJ2-1; D possibly corresponds to TRBD2 (6 bases). The CDR3 has 13 amino acids. The germline gives CDR1 MNHEY, CDR2 SVGAGI. CDR3 loop: CGAGSIDYNEQFF. CDR3 DNA sequence: TGTGGTGCGGGATCTATAGACTACAATGAGCAGTTCTTC.

V usage is TRBV13 and J usage is TRBJ2-4; 9 nucleotides match TRBD2. Germline V gene lookup returns CDR1 PRHDT and CDR2 FYEKMQ (reference sequence). Trimming at V came to 0 bases and at J to 0 bases, leaving 3 bases not matched to a gene. The CDR3 spans 17 residues. The CDR3 bases are TGTGCCAGCAGCTTAGGACGGGGACTAGCAGCCAAAAACATTCAGTACTTC. As protein: CASSLGRGLAAKNIQYF.

This chain links TRBV10-3 with TRBJ1-1; D is uncertain. Germline CDR1 ENHRY, CDR2 SYGVKD. V lost 6 bases to trimming and J lost 3 bases, with 11 bases between them. There are 13 residues in the CDR3. The CDR3, as DNA: TGTGCCATCAGCCTAAGTCAGGACACTGAAGCTTTCTTT. Encoded protein: CAISLSQDTEAFF.

V is TRBV28 and J is TRBJ1-5; perhaps TRBD1 as D (5 bases). CDR1 and CDR2 from the germline V gene are MDHEN and SYDVKM. Trimming pared 2 bases from V and 4 bases from J, leaving 12 bases between. The CDR3 loop spans 15 amino acids. CDR3 DNA sequence: TGTGCCAGCAGTTTACTTGGTCAGGGAAATCAGCCCCAGCATTTT. Protein: CASSLLGQGNQPQHF.

This clone was detected only a few times. The CDR3 region is CASSLFARDSGRKSSYNEQFF. DNA of the CDR3: TGTGCCAGCAGTTTATTCGCCCGGGATAGCGGGCGGAAAAGCTCCTACAATGAGCAGTTCTTC. This rearrangement joins TRBV28 to TRBJ2-1; 7 bases fit TRBD2. The germline V gene has CDR1 MDHEN and CDR2 SYDVKM. CDR3 length: 21 amino acids. The V and J ends lost 1 base and 0 bases, in that order; junction bases with no gene match: 18.

V is TRBV7-9 and J is TRBJ2-7; 7 bases map to TRBD2. Germline V gene data show CDR1 as SEHNR and CDR2 as FQNEAQ (reference sequence). V shed 5 bases and J 3 bases; nucleotides not matched to a gene: 13. The CDR3 has 16 residues. The CDR3 loop reads CASSAHHGLVFYEQYF. CDR3 nucleotide sequence: TGTGCCAGCAGCGCTCACCACGGACTAGTATTCTACGAGCAGTACTTC.

V gene TRBV9 combines with J gene TRBJ2-5, with 15 bases matching TRBD2. The CDR3 covers 17 residues. The germline V gene has CDR1 SGDLS and CDR2 YYNGEE. Germline trimming cut 3 bases from V and 5 bases from J; bases unmatched to any gene: 8. The CDR3 nucleotides are TGTGCCAGCAGCGACTTGGGACTAGCGGGAGGAGGCGAGACCCAGTACTTC. Translating it yields CASSDLGLAGGGETQYF.

V gene TRBV5-8 combines with J gene TRBJ2-3; the match to TRBD2 covers 12 bases. Germline assignment: CDR1 SGHTS and CDR2 YDEGEE. Losses at the gene ends were 4 bases for V and 4 bases for J; bases not matched to a gene: 7. The CDR3 sequence is 16 residues long. CDR3 sequence: CASSKGLAGASDTQYF. CDR3 nucleotide sequence: TGTGCCAGCAGCAAGGGACTAGCGGGCGCGTCAGATACGCAGTATTTT.

The CDR3 DNA sequence: TGCGCCAGCAGCCAAGACAGTTCTCAAGATGGCTACACCTTC. It codes for CASSQDSSQDGYTF. The chain employs TRBV4-3 and TRBJ1-2; D unresolved. With 0 bases removed from V and 6 bases from J, the gap between germline ends came to 11 bases. Germline loops: CDR1 LGHNA, CDR2 YSLEER. The length of the CDR3 is 14 residues.

This clone was seen only a few times. The chain has TRBV11-2 and TRBJ1-1; D possibly corresponds to TRBD1 (5 bases). CDR1 is SGHAT, CDR2 FQNNGV, per germline. The CDR3 is 16 amino acids. V was trimmed by 0 bases and J by 1 base, leaving 12 bases between them. The DNA of the CDR3 is TGTGCCAGCAGCTTAGAGATGGGGCGGAAGAACACTGAAGCTTTCTTT. Translating it yields CASSLEMGRKNTEAFF. Based on the CDR3 plus reference TRBV11-2 and TRBJ1-1, the full variable domain is EAGVAQSPRYKIIEKRQSVAFWCNPISGHATLYWYQQILGQGPKLLIQFQNNGVVDDSQLPKDRFSAERLKGVDSTLKIQPAKLEDSAVYLCASSLEMGRKNTEAFFGQGTRLTVV.

The rearrangement joins TRBV18 to TRBJ2-3, with a possible D match to TRBD2 (5 bases). V lost 2 bases and J lost 4, with 22 bases in between. This CDR3 region has 18 residues. The germline gives CDR1 KGHSH, CDR2 LQKENI. CDR3 sequence: CASSPGLSAQRLADTQYF. As DNA, the CDR3 is TGTGCCAGCTCACCAGGGCTTAGCGCCCAACGGCTGGCAGATACGCAGTATTTT.

The chain joins TRBV9 to TRBJ2-1; 16 bases line up with TRBD2. V was clipped by 3 bases and J by 9 bases; unmatched bases: 12. This CDR3 contains 18 residues. Looked up from germline, CDR1 is SGDLS and CDR2 is YYNGEE. CDR3 sequence: CASSEKVGLAGGPGEQFF. CDR3 sequence (DNA): TGTGCCAGCAGCGAGAAGGTGGGACTAGCGGGAGGGCCAGGTGAGCAGTTCTTC.

In DNA, the CDR3 is TGTGCCAGCAGCTTGGGGACTAGCGGGAGACTTATCGGGGAGCTGTTTTTT. It is translated as CASSLGTSGRLIGELFF. The chain has TRBV5-6 and TRBJ2-2, with TRBD2 matching over 13 bases. The V and J ends lost 0 bases and 7 bases, in that order; junction bases with no gene match: 6. The CDR3 contains 17 residues. Germline CDR1 is SGHDT and CDR2 is YYEEEE.

The rearrangement joins TRBV19 to TRBJ1-6, with 9 bases that match TRBD1. The CDR3 runs 13 residues. V gave up 4 bases and J gave up 8 bases; unmatched junction bases: 0. Germline CDR1 and CDR2: LNHDA and SQIVND (reference sequence). CDR3 sequence reads: CASSNRGHSPLHF. The CDR3 nucleotides are TGTGCCAGTAGTAACAGGGGGCATTCACCCCTCCACTTT.